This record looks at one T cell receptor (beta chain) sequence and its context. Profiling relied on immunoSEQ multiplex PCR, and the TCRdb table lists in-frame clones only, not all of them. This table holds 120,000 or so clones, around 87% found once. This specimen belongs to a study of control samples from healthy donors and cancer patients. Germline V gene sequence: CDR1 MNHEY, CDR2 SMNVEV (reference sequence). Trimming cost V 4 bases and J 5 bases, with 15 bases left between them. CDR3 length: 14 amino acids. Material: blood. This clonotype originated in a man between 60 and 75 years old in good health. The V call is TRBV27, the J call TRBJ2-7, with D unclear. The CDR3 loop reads CASSSIPTGDEQYF. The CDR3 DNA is TGTGCCAGCAGTTCCATCCCTACCGGTGACGAGCAGTACTTC.